The T cell receptor beta chain under discussion was sequenced for a study of blood T cell repertoires in COVID-19. This clone was picked up a small number of times. Here immunoSEQ multiplex PCR was the method, and the copy in TCRdb shows in-frame clones only, minus some. The repertoire has approximately 110,000 clones, roughly 85% of them found once; the top ten carry more than 10%. Germline-derived CDR1 and CDR2 are SGDLS and YYNGEE. Trimming removed 5 bases at V and 0 bases at J, with 18 bases between. This CDR3 is built from 17 residues. The gene calls are TRBV9 and TRBJ1-3; a possible D gene is TRBD1 (6 bases). The specimen sequenced was peripheral blood. This sequence was found in a human donor in a cohort sampled during active COVID-19. CDR3 coding DNA: TGTGCCAGCAGTCGAAATCCGGGACACAACTCTGGAAACACCATATATTTT. This codes for CASSRNPGHNSGNTIYF.